Listed below are T cell receptor beta chains from one sample, sequenced in a study of post-analysis software for immune sequencing data. TCRdb independently ran MiXCR on the PCR reads; one entry per CDR3 protein. Here the sample spans 650,000 to 900,000 distinct CDR3 sequences, 46% being singletons. The sequenced material came from blood. The receptors stem from a girl aged 10 to 17 with multiple sclerosis. Both conserved end residues are part of each CDR3. D genes are given only for firm matches. Clone size is not always given. Where it is, it says once, few, many or a class for expanded clones.

cdr3_length,v_call,j_call,d_call,clone_size,cdr3_nt,cdr3_aa
15,TRBV7-3,TRBJ2-1,TRBD2,.,TGTGCCAGCAGACTAGCGGGATCCCCTGGGATTGAGCAGTTCTTC,CASRLAGSPGIEQFF
19,TRBV4-2,TRBJ2-1,TRBD2,.,TGTGCCAGCAGCCAAGATCTACTAGCGGGAGGATCTGAGTTGAATGAGCAGTTCTTC,CASSQDLLAGGSELNEQFF
17,TRBV15,TRBJ1-1,.,.,TGTGCCACCAGCAGAGGAGGTTCTGAGAGGGGGAGGACTGAAGCTTTCTTT,CATSRGGSERGRTEAFF
13,TRBV27,TRBJ1-2,TRBD1,.,TGTGCCAGCAGGACAGGGATAAACTATGGCTACACCTTC,CASRTGINYGYTF
15,TRBV7-2,TRBJ1-2,.,.,TGTGCCAGCAGCCCCACCCCAGGGACCGTTACTGGCTACACCTTC,CASSPTPGTVTGYTF
12,TRBV20-1,TRBJ2-1,.,few,TGCAGTGCTAGCATCCGTGCGAGTGAGCAGTTCTTC,CSASIRASEQFF
13,TRBV2,TRBJ1-2,.,.,TGTGCCAGGCGGGGGGGTATCAACTATGGCTACACCTTC,CARRGGINYGYTF
14,TRBV4-3,TRBJ2-1,.,.,TGCGCCAGCAGTTCCCAAGGAGGACAGCGTGAGCAGTTCTTC,CASSSQGGQREQFF
15,TRBV7-3,TRBJ2-2,.,.,TGTGCCAGCAGCTTAGGAGCCACGAACACCGGGGAGCTGTTTTTT,CASSLGATNTGELFF
16,TRBV6-5,TRBJ2-7,.,.,TGTGCCAGCAGTTTCCCCGGGACTTTATACTCCTACGAGCAGTACTTC,CASSFPGTLYSYEQYF
16,TRBV28,TRBJ1-1,TRBD1,once,TGTGCCAGCAGACTGGTCACCAGGGGGCTAGACACTGAAGCTTTCTTT,CASRLVTRGLDTEAFF
18,TRBV7-6,TRBJ2-3,.,few,TGTGCCAGCAGCTTAAATATGGGAGAGTTAACTAGCACAGATACGCAGTATTTT,CASSLNMGELTSTDTQYF
15,TRBV4-2,TRBJ1-2,.,few,TGTGCCAGCAGCCAAGTGGAAGCGGAAAGCGACGGCTACACCTTC,CASSQVEAESDGYTF
15,TRBV13,TRBJ1-2,.,.,TGTGCCAGCAGCTTAATCCGGGGCGTAAACTATGGCTACACCTTC,CASSLIRGVNYGYTF
13,TRBV15,TRBJ2-5,.,few,TGTGCCACCAGCAGAGATAAGGTCGAGACCCAGTACTTC,CATSRDKVETQYF
14,TRBV10-2,TRBJ1-2,TRBD1,few,TGCGCCAGCAGTGAACAGGGGTACAACTATGGCTACACCTTC,CASSEQGYNYGYTF
15,TRBV7-2,TRBJ2-5,.,few,TGTGCCAGCAGCTTGGATCGGAGGGGCGGAGAGACCCAGTACTTC,CASSLDRRGGETQYF
13,TRBV20-1,TRBJ2-7,TRBD1,once,TGCAGTGCTAAGGGACAGTCGCCCTACGAGCAGTACTTC,CSAKGQSPYEQYF
16,TRBV12-3/TRBV12-4,TRBJ2-3,.,.,TGTGCCAGCAGTTCGGGCCAACTCGAGGGCACAGATACGCAGTATTTT,CASSSGQLEGTDTQYF
15,TRBV20-1,TRBJ2-3,TRBD2,.,TGCAGTGCGCAGCTACTAGCGGGAGAGGCAGATACGCAGTATTTT,CSAQLLAGEADTQYF
17,TRBV6-2/TRBV6-3,TRBJ2-3,TRBD2,.,TGTGCCAGCAGTTACTACCGACTAGCGGAGACCACAGATACGCAGTATTTT,CASSYYRLAETTDTQYF
17,TRBV7-8,TRBJ2-5,.,few,TGTGCCAGTAGCTCCCTCCCGGCAGGAGACTACCAAGAGACCCAGTACTTC,CASSSLPAGDYQETQYF
15,TRBV13,TRBJ2-2,.,.,TGTGCCAGCAGCACCGGGTCGACGGGGACCGGGGAGCTGTTTTTT,CASSTGSTGTGELFF
15,TRBV25-1,TRBJ1-2,TRBD1,.,TGTGCCAGCAGTGAATATGGGACAGCTAACTATGGCTACACCTTC,CASSEYGTANYGYTF
15,TRBV10-1,TRBJ2-3,.,.,TGCGCCAGCAGTGAGTCGCGGGGCCGCACAGATACGCAGTATTTT,CASSESRGRTDTQYF
11,TRBV12-3/TRBV12-4,TRBJ2-1,.,.,TGTGCCAGCAGTTCAGGTCCGGAGCAGTTCTTC,CASSSGPEQFF
13,TRBV4-3,TRBJ2-6,.,few,TGCGCCAGCAGCCAGACCGGGGCCAACGTCCTGACTTTC,CASSQTGANVLTF
14,TRBV6-2/TRBV6-3,TRBJ2-7,.,.,TGTGCCAGCAGTCTGATGGGGATCTCCTACGAGCAGTACTTC,CASSLMGISYEQYF
13,TRBV12-3/TRBV12-4,TRBJ1-2,.,few,TGTGCCAGCACTCGGGACGAGAACTATGGCTACACCTTC,CASTRDENYGYTF
15,TRBV6-5,TRBJ2-6,.,.,TGTGCCAGCAGTTACCTAGGGGCCGGGGCCAACGTCCTGACTTTC,CASSYLGAGANVLTF
21,TRBV24-1,TRBJ2-4,TRBD2,once,TGTGCCACCAGTGATTCGCCCTGGGGAGGCAAATCCACGAGGGACTACAATGAGCAGTACTTC,CATSDSPWGGKSTRDYNEQYF
15,TRBV5-1,TRBJ2-7,TRBD1,.,TGCGCCAGCAGCCCCCTTAACAGGGGAACCTACGAGCAGTACTTC,CASSPLNRGTYEQYF
14,TRBV12-3/TRBV12-4,TRBJ1-2,TRBD1,few,TGTGCCAGCAGTTTGACCGGGACAGGGAATGGCTACACCTTC,CASSLTGTGNGYTF
13,TRBV7-9,TRBJ1-2,.,few,TGTGCCAGCAGCCACGACACTGAGTATGGCTACACCTTC,CASSHDTEYGYTF
17,TRBV4-3,TRBJ1-2,.,few,TGCGCCAGCAGCCAAGACCTCCTCGGGGGCGAGGGCTATGGCTACACCTTC,CASSQDLLGGEGYGYTF
14,TRBV30,TRBJ2-5,.,few,TGTGCCTGGAGTGTACTGGCTGACCAAGAGACCCAGTACTTC,CAWSVLADQETQYF
16,TRBV5-4,TRBJ1-6,.,.,TGTGCCAGCAGCTCCCGGGCCAATCCCAATAATTCACCCCTCCACTTT,CASSSRANPNNSPLHF
14,TRBV7-9,TRBJ1-2,.,.,TGTGCCAGCAGCCTCCCAGAGGCAGGGGAAGGCTACACCTTC,CASSLPEAGEGYTF
11,TRBV7-9,TRBJ1-1,.,.,TGTGCCAGCGGGAAGAACACTGAAGCTTTCTTT,CASGKNTEAFF
15,TRBV11-2,TRBJ2-1,.,.,TGTGCCAGCAGCCCGGCCCGACTAGTTTCCAATGAGCAGTTCTTC,CASSPARLVSNEQFF
15,TRBV9,TRBJ2-3,.,.,TGTGCCAGCAGCGTAGGGCAGGGGTCCACAGATACGCAGTATTTT,CASSVGQGSTDTQYF